These 26 T cell receptor beta chains were sequenced from one sample in a study of cytomegalovirus exposure and HLA in healthy donors. The PCR used 60 Vbeta and 13 Jbeta primers. Sequencing was performed with immunoSEQ multiplex PCR; in TCRdb, only in-frame clones are kept and a portion is missing. The sample lists about 160,000 clones, about 65% occurring once. The sequencing input was PBMCs. The receptors were gathered from a woman between 25 and 40 years old in good health and CMV-seronegative.

This clone was seen a few times. The chain uses TRBV6-6 and TRBJ2-7; 13 bases map to TRBD2. V shed 5 bases, J shed 4 bases, and the junction held 5 bases outside the gene matches. The germline gives CDR1 MNHNY, CDR2 SVGAGI (reference sequence). This CDR3 contains 15 residues. The CDR3 protein is CASSNGLAGDYEQYF. CDR3 bases: TGTGCCAGCAGTAATGGACTAGCGGGGGATTACGAGCAGTACTTC.

The genes are TRBV7-2 and TRBJ2-5; D gene unclear. The CDR3 is 12 residues long. Trimming removed 0 bases at V and 4 bases at J, with 3 bases between. Germline V gene sequence: CDR1 SGHTA, CDR2 FQGNSA. CDR3 loop: CASSLAIETQYF. Here the CDR3 DNA reads TGTGCCAGCAGCTTAGCCATAGAGACCCAGTACTTC.

The chain couples TRBV7-9 to TRBJ2-1, with D possibly matching TRBD2 (5 bases). The CDR3 has 15 amino acids. CDR1 and CDR2 from the germline V gene are SEHNR and FQNEAQ (reference sequence). V was cut by 3 bases and J by 8 bases, with 17 bases left in between. CDR3 sequence: CASSFITNPEDEQFF. The CDR3 nucleotides are TGTGCCAGCAGCTTTATAACTAACCCGGAGGATGAGCAGTTCTTC.

V and J are TRBV28 and TRBJ1-4; D may be TRBD1 (5 bases). V shed 4 bases and J shed 0 bases, with 6 bases lying between them. The CDR3 length is 14 residues. Per the germline V gene, CDR1 is MDHEN and CDR2 is SYDVKM. Here the CDR3 DNA reads TGTGCCAGCAGTTCGACAGCAACTAATGAAAAACTGTTTTTT. This sequence encodes CASSSTATNEKLFF.

V and J are TRBV21-1 and TRBJ2-1; the table names TRBD2, a call not compared with the DNA. TRBV21-1 counts as a pseudogene. The length of the CDR3 is 20 residues. Written as DNA, the CDR3 is TGTGCCAGCAGCAAAGAAGGGGACAGGGGAGGACTAGCGGAGTACAATGAGCAGTTCTTC. This codes for CASSKEGDRGGLAEYNEQFF.

This clone was found a few times. The rearrangement links TRBV4-1 to TRBJ1-4, with D perhaps TRBD1 (6 bases). This CDR3 spans 15 amino acids. Trimming removed 4 bases from V and 5 bases from J, with 14 bases in between. In germline, CDR1 is MGHRA, CDR2 YSYEKL. CDR3 nucleotide sequence: TGCGCCAGCAGCCCCCCGGGACAAGGGAATGAAAAACTGTTTTTT. Protein product: CASSPPGQGNEKLFF.

This clone turned up a few times. The chain employs TRBV19 and TRBJ1-5; the D is unclear. This CDR3 spans 15 amino acids. Germline loops: CDR1 LNHDA, CDR2 SQIVND (reference sequence). V lost 3 bases and J 0 bases, leaving 9 bases between the germline ends. The CDR3 protein is CASSIYGFSNQPQHF. DNA for the CDR3: TGTGCCAGTAGTATTTACGGGTTTAGCAATCAGCCCCAGCATTTT.

This clone was seen more than once but under ten times. The CDR3 coding sequence is TGTGCCAGCCGGGGGACCTACGAGCAGTACTTC. As protein: CASRGTYEQYF. V is TRBV11-2 and J is TRBJ2-7, with a possible D match to TRBD2 (6 bases). V was shortened by 8 bases and J by 2 bases, with 7 bases between the two germline ends. This CDR3 comprises 11 residues. CDR1 is SGHAT and CDR2 is FQNNGV in the germline V gene. Full variable domain (rest looked up from reference TRBV11-2 and TRBJ2-7): EAGVAQSPRYKIIEKRQSVAFWCNPISGHATLYWYQQILGQGPKLLIQFQNNGVVDDSQLPKDRFSAERLKGVDSTLKIQPAKLEDSAVYLCASRGTYEQYFGPGTRLTVT.

V usage is TRBV11-2 and J usage is TRBJ2-1; D is undetermined. The germline CDR1 and CDR2 sequences are SGHAT and FQNNGV. This CDR3 contains 15 residues. Between the trimmed V and J ends, which lost 5 bases and 6 bases, there was a span of 17 bases. The CDR3 region is CASSPLERRSNEQFF. The CDR3 bases are TGTGCCAGCAGCCCACTCGAGAGGCGGAGCAATGAGCAGTTCTTC.

In this sample, this clone turned up a few times. The genes are TRBV2 and TRBJ2-4; D remains unclear. The CDR3 consists of 14 residues. CDR1 is SNHLY, CDR2 FYNNEI, per germline. The V end lost 5 bases, the J end lost 9 bases, and 17 bases lay between the germline ends. For the CDR3, the DNA is TGTGCCAGCAGTCAGTCGGGTCTATCCTTCATTCAGTACTTC. This codes for CASSQSGLSFIQYF. Full variable domain (missing parts from reference TRBV2 and TRBJ2-4): EPEVTQTPSHQVTQMGQEVILRCVPISNHLYFYWYRQILGQKVEFLVSFYNNEISEKSEIFDDQFSVERPDGSNFTLKIRSTKLEDSAMYFCASSQSGLSFIQYFGAGTRLSVL.

The chain couples TRBV9 to TRBJ1-4; a weak D match, TRBD1 (6 bases). The CDR3 contains 15 residues. Trimming shortened V by 3 bases and J by 6 bases, and 15 bases separated the two germline ends. CDR1 SGDLS and CDR2 YYNGEE come from the germline V gene. The CDR3 reads CASSGGTPQDEKLFF. The CDR3 nucleotides read TGTGCCAGCAGCGGTGGGACACCCCAGGATGAAAAACTGTTTTTT.

This chain joins TRBV29-1 and TRBJ2-7; TRBD1 might be the D (5 bases). The CDR3 spans 14 residues. V lost 7 bases, J lost 5 bases, and 21 bases lay in between. Germline V gene data show CDR1 as SQVTM and CDR2 as ANQGSEA. CDR3 nucleotides: TGCAGCGCTAAAGGAGCCGCTTTAGGGGACGAGCAGTACTTC. Protein: CSAKGAALGDEQYF.

Regarding this clone: At one boundary the junction diverges from the germline segment, which might be a read error. Within the sample, other DNA sequences also encode this same CDR3. This chain links TRBV5-1 with TRBJ1-1, with D unclear. The CDR3 length is 15 residues. The germline CDR1 and CDR2 sequences are SGHRS and YFSETQ. The CDR3 protein is CASSLVLRGNTEAFF. In DNA, the CDR3 is TGCGCTAGCAGCTTGGTCCTGCGGGGGAACACTGAAGCTTTCTTT.

The sample holds one count of this clone. The chain carries TRBV6-5 and TRBJ1-2, with 8 bases lining up with TRBD1. V lost 6 bases to trimming and J lost 4 bases; unmatched junction nucleotides: 7. The CDR3 runs to 14 residues. Germline CDR1 MNHEY, CDR2 SVGAGI. The CDR3 region has the DNA TGTGCCAGCAGGGCCGGACAGGGAGGCTATGGCTACACCTTC. It codes for CASRAGQGGYGYTF.

The table lists this clone with a count of one. J is TRBJ2-2 and V is TRBV28, with 9 nucleotides matching TRBD1. V dropped 3 bases and J dropped 4; count of bases not matched to a gene: 6. Germline V lookup: CDR1 MDHEN, CDR2 SYDVKM. The CDR3 loop spans 16 amino acids. The CDR3 DNA reads TGTGCCAGCAGTTTTCCCCGACAGGGGGGCACCGGGGAGCTGTTTTTT. Its translation: CASSFPRQGGTGELFF.

V and J are TRBV11-2 and TRBJ2-4, with D perhaps matching TRBD2 (5 bases). With 3 bases removed from V and 5 bases from J, the gap between germline ends came to 11 bases. The germline V gene has CDR1 SGHAT and CDR2 FQNNGV. The CDR3 has 14 amino acids. In nucleotides, the CDR3 is TGTGCCAGCAGCTTCGGGCTAGCAGAAAACATTCAGTACTTC. Amino acid sequence: CASSFGLAENIQYF.

The CDR3 region has the DNA TGTGCCAGCAGCGTAGATGAGGGGGCAAGTGCCGGGGAGCTGTTTTTT. Protein sequence: CASSVDEGASAGELFF. The chain has TRBV9 and TRBJ2-2; 7 nucleotides match TRBD1. Germline CDR1 and CDR2: SGDLS and YYNGEE. CDR3 size: 16 residues. Trimming took 0 bases from V and 6 from J; bases not matched to a gene: 8.

This clone was found once. This CDR3 reads CASSQAGGLVTGELFF. The CDR3 region has the DNA TGCGCCAGCAGCCAAGCGGGGGGCCTTGTGACCGGGGAGCTGTTTTTT. This chain joins TRBV4-3 and TRBJ2-2; weak D call: TRBD2 (7 bases). V lost 1 base to trimming and J lost 5 bases, with 14 bases between them. Germline lookup yields CDR1 LGHNA and CDR2 YSLEER. This CDR3 comprises 16 residues.

The chain joins TRBV29-1 to TRBJ1-1; D remains unclear. Trimming removed 6 bases at V and 5 bases at J, with 10 bases between. CDR3 size: 11 residues. Germline V gene lookup returns CDR1 SQVTM and CDR2 ANQGSEA. The CDR3 DNA reads as TGCAGCGTCCACCGGGAGACTGAAGCTTTCTTT. Protein product: CSVHRETEAFF.

In its sample, this clone was seen a few times. V usage is TRBV19 and J usage is TRBJ2-5; 11 nucleotides agree with TRBD2. The CDR3 spans 12 residues. Germline trimming cut 7 bases from V and 7 bases from J; bases unmatched to any gene: 2. Germline CDR1 reads LNHDA; CDR2 reads SQIVND (reference sequence). The CDR3 loop is CASIGLAGTQYF. The CDR3, as DNA: TGTGCCAGTATCGGACTAGCGGGGACCCAGTACTTC.

J is TRBJ2-7 and V is TRBV4-1; possibly TRBD2 for D (6 bases). With 1 base removed from V and 1 base from J, the gap between germline ends came to 11 bases. Germline values: CDR1 MGHRA, CDR2 YSYEKL. This CDR3 spans 15 amino acids. CDR3 nucleotides: TGCGCCAGCAGCCAAGTTAGGGCGGGATCCTACGAGCAGTACTTC. Encoded protein: CASSQVRAGSYEQYF.

This clone turned up a few times. This rearrangement joins TRBV6-1 to TRBJ2-3; tentative D call: TRBD1 (6 bases). This CDR3 is 15 amino acids long. Germline V gene data show CDR1 as MNHNS and CDR2 as SASEGT. V dropped 2 bases and J dropped 2 bases, with 11 bases sitting between them. The CDR3 region is CASSEKGEHTDTQYF. DNA of the CDR3: TGTGCCAGCAGTGAAAAGGGGGAGCACACAGATACGCAGTATTTT.

In its sample, this clone was seen once. The chain uses TRBV5-4 and TRBJ1-2; D ambiguous. The CDR3 loop spans 14 amino acids. Germline V lookup: CDR1 SGHNT, CDR2 YYREEE (reference sequence). Deletions cut 1 base from V and 2 bases from J, with 9 bases between. CDR3 sequence (DNA): TGTGCCAGCAGCTTGTACTCAGGCAACTATGGCTACACCTTC. Residues: CASSLYSGNYGYTF.

CDR3 nucleotide sequence: TGTGCCAGCAGCTCCCGGGACAGGGACTACGAGCAGTACTTC. It codes for CASSSRDRDYEQYF. The chain employs TRBV11-1 and TRBJ2-7; the match to TRBD1 covers 9 bases. The V and J ends lost 4 bases and 3 bases, in that order; junction bases with no gene match: 4. Germline CDR1 is SGHAT and CDR2 is FQDESV (reference sequence). The CDR3 extends over 14 amino acids.

This clone appeared a few times. CDR3 sequence: CASSQVVGDREWGLPNNEQFF. The DNA for the CDR3 is TGCGCCAGCAGCCAAGTAGTGGGGGACAGGGAGTGGGGACTCCCCAACAATGAGCAGTTCTTC. The chain is built from TRBV4-1 and TRBJ2-1; TRBD1 matches at 9 bases. Germline CDR1 MGHRA, CDR2 YSYEKL. There are 21 residues in the CDR3. Unmatched junction bases numbered 21, after V lost 1 base and J lost 5 bases.

CDR3 region: CASSQDQGAEAFF. CDR3 DNA sequence: TGCGCCAGCAGCCAAGATCAAGGGGCTGAAGCTTTCTTT. This rearrangement joins TRBV4-1 to TRBJ1-1; maybe TRBD1 (5 bases). Trimming took 0 bases from V and 6 from J, leaving 8 bases between them. The CDR3 runs 13 residues. Germline CDR1 and CDR2: MGHRA and YSYEKL.